This T cell receptor beta chain was sequenced in a study of CD8 T cells in Susac syndrome. Controls were healthy donors chosen to match patients in age and sex. TEMRA cells underwent FACS enrichment and CD8+ and CD4+ T cells underwent negative isolation. This clonotype was counted a single time. After extraction with the RNeasy kit, about 0.5 to 1 ug of the RNA was reverse transcribed using random hexamers. TCRdb itself ran the immunoSEQ multiplex PCR reads through MiXCR, one entry per CDR3 protein. This sample has 100,000 to 150,000 distinct CDR3 sequences, with around 95% found just once. The sequenced material came from CD4+ T cells from PBMCs. This TCR was sampled from a human donor in good health.

The CDR3 DNA follows: TGCAGCGTTGATCCGCAGAGCTCTGGAAACACCATATATTTT. Amino acids: CSVDPQSSGNTIYF. The gene calls are TRBV29-1 and TRBJ1-3; D unclear. V was shortened by 3 bases and J by 0 bases, with 9 bases between the two germline ends. Germline-derived CDR1 and CDR2 are SQVTM and ANQGSEA. CDR3 length equals 14 residues. Drawing the rest from reference TRBV29-1 and TRBJ1-3, the complete variable domain is SAVISQKPSRDICQRGTSLTIQCQVDSQVTMMFWYRQQPGQSLTLIATANQGSEATYESGFVIDKFPISRPNLTFSTLTVSNMSPEDSSIYLCSVDPQSSGNTIYFGEGSWLTVV.